This TCR beta chain was captured by sequencing in a study of T cells after yellow fever vaccination. Study-level results: Post-booster reappearance was seen for most primary-vaccination clones (around 96% CD4, around 90% CD8). Highly abundant clonotypes carried over from the bulk population could end up in FACS-sorted repertoires as contaminants. Few clonotypes appeared in both CD4 and CD8 compartments.

The V gene's germline CDR1 is SGHRS and CDR2 YFSETQ. V shed 0 bases and J shed 0 bases, with 2 bases lying between them. This CDR3 region has 13 residues. This clonotype was picked up many times. Its matching antigen is unknown. A process of 5'RACE template switching, which added a universal primer site and UMIs, was used to make TCR cDNA. A single record per CDR3 protein comes from TCRdb applying MiXCR to the 5' RACE reads. This sample carries about 320,000 distinct CDR3 sequences, about 10% of them seen once, and the ten largest clones take 3% to 3.5%. The sequence was obtained from a man aged 18 to 29 who received the YFV17D yellow fever vaccine. Sample: CD4+ T cells sorted from PBMCs, taken 45 days after the yellow fever booster vaccination. This rearrangement joins TRBV5-1 to TRBJ2-3; no reliable D call. The CDR3 loop reads CASSLDSTDTQYF. The CDR3 region has the DNA TGCGCCAGCAGCTTGGACAGCACAGATACGCAGTATTTT.